Listed below are T cell receptor beta chains from one sample, sequenced in a study of blood T cell repertoires in COVID-19. The assay was immunoSEQ multiplex PCR, and TCRdb's table has in-frame clones only and misses some. Here the sample spans 100,000 or so clones, around 87% being singletons. Sample: peripheral blood. Receptors were obtained from a young woman with acute or convalescent COVID-19. Both conserved end residues are part of each CDR3. The D gene is left open where the match is weak. Size is stated for part of the rows, as once, few or many counts, or as a class when the clone is expanded.

clone_size j_call d_call v_call cdr3_aa cdr3_nt
once TRBJ2-6 NA TRBV11-3 CASSSRTVSGANVLTF TGTGCCAGCAGCTCCAGGACAGTCTCTGGGGCCAACGTCCTGACTTTC
NA TRBJ2-1 TRBD2 TRBV7-3 CASSLTRGAVNEQFF TGTGCCAGCAGCTTAACGCGGGGGGCGGTCAATGAGCAGTTCTTC
NA TRBJ2-1 TRBD2 TRBV24-1 CATSDSRVLAGGRNEQFF TGTGCCACCAGTGATTCCCGGGTCCTAGCGGGGGGGAGGAATGAGCAGTTCTTC
many TRBJ1-1 TRBD1 TRBV30 CACQGGHGTGDSPEAFF TGTGCCTGCCAAGGGGGGCACGGGACAGGGGATTCTCCTGAAGCTTTCTTT
NA TRBJ1-6 NA TRBV5-1 CASSSEPTANSPLHF TGCGCCAGCAGCTCGGAGCCGACTGCTAATTCACCCCTCCACTTT
once TRBJ1-3 TRBD1 TRBV27 CASSPWTGAHGNTIYF TGTGCCAGCAGTCCTTGGACAGGGGCTCATGGAAACACCATATATTTT
NA TRBJ1-2 TRBD1 TRBV18 CASSPPQTGFYGYTF TGTGCCAGCTCACCACCCCAGACAGGGTTCTATGGCTACACCTTC
NA TRBJ1-4 TRBD1 TRBV14 CASSRDRGRETNEKLFF TGTGCCAGCAGCCGGGACAGGGGGCGAGAAACTAATGAAAAACTGTTTTTT
NA TRBJ1-4 NA TRBV2 CASTYGSRGEKLFF TGTGCCAGCACTTACGGGTCCCGCGGTGAAAAACTGTTTTTT
NA TRBJ2-3 TRBD2 TRBV7-8 CASSQRTSGGAGSTDTQYF TGTGCCAGCAGCCAGCGGACTAGCGGGGGGGCCGGGAGCACAGATACGCAGTATTTT
NA TRBJ1-5 NA TRBV10-1 CASSAGYNQPQHF TGCGCCAGCAGTGCGGGATACAATCAGCCCCAGCATTTT
NA TRBJ2-3 NA TRBV3-1/TRBV3-2 CASSQDGTVSLTQYF TGTGCCAGCAGCCAAGACGGGACTGTCAGCCTTACGCAGTATTTT
once TRBJ2-7 NA TRBV11-2 CASSAGHHEQYF TGTGCCAGCAGCGCCGGACACCACGAGCAGTACTTC
NA TRBJ2-3 TRBD1 TRBV12-3/TRBV12-4 CASSLTGEDTQYF TGTGCCAGCAGCCTTACAGGGGAAGATACGCAGTATTTT
NA TRBJ2-2 NA TRBV12-5 CASGPPSYTGELFF TGTGCTAGTGGCCCCCCTAGCTACACCGGGGAGCTGTTTTTT
NA TRBJ2-3 NA TRBV18 CASSPGLVGNTDTQYF TGTGCCAGCTCACCGGGACTTGTAGGGAACACAGATACGCAGTATTTT
NA TRBJ1-2 NA TRBV6-1 CASSEGRGGHGYTF TGTGCCAGCAGTGAAGGCCGGGGGGGGCATGGCTACACCTTC
NA TRBJ2-2 NA TRBV7-9 CASSLVRDGELFF TGTGCCAGCAGCTTAGTGCGGGATGGGGAGCTGTTTTTT
NA TRBJ2-7 NA TRBV7-9 CASSISASGEQYF TGTGCCAGCAGCATCTCCGCCTCGGGGGAGCAGTACTTC
NA TRBJ2-2 TRBD2 TRBV5-6 CASRGGRGGDTGELFF TGTGCCAGCAGGGGGGGCCGCGGGGGGGACACCGGGGAGCTGTTTTTT
once TRBJ2-3 NA TRBV12-3/TRBV12-4 CASSPYDTQYF TGTGCCAGCAGCCCTTATGATACGCAGTATTTT
NA TRBJ2-1 TRBD2 TRBV19 CASSIISGGHNEQFF TGTGCCAGTAGTATTATTAGCGGGGGGCACAATGAGCAGTTCTTC
NA TRBJ1-2 NA TRBV29-1 CSAAGAWGYTF TGCAGCGCGGCAGGGGCGTGGGGCTACACCTTC